The 27 T cell receptor beta chains presented below share a single source sample, sequenced in a study of CD8+CD57+ T cells in acquired aplastic anemia. According to the study, genomic DNA was the template for TCR beta VDJ and CDR3 profiling. TCRdb independently ran MiXCR on the reads; one entry per CDR3 protein. Counted here are more than 150,000 distinct CDR3 sequences, around half occurring once; the ten biggest clones make up about 2.9%. The sequenced sample was sorted CD4+, CD8+, or CD8+CD57+ T cells (not recorded which) from PBMCs. Every receptor here comes from a human donor in good health.

The rearrangement joins TRBV6-5 to TRBJ1-4, with TRBD1 matching over 7 bases. The J segment lost 4 bases and the V segment lost 6 bases, leaving 5 bases of the junction unmatched. CDR3 length: 14 residues. The V gene's germline CDR1 is MNHEY and CDR2 SVGAGI. In DNA, the CDR3 is TGTGCCAGCAGCATGACAGGGAATAATGAAAAACTGTTTTTT. Amino acids: CASSMTGNNEKLFF.

This clonotype was recorded many times. The J gene is TRBJ2-7, the V gene TRBV10-3, with D perhaps matching TRBD1 or TRBD2 (5 bases each). Germline values: CDR1 ENHRY, CDR2 SYGVKD. The CDR3 totals 15 residues. Trimming stripped 0 bases from V and 0 bases from J, with 9 bases between. CDR3 DNA sequence: TGTGCCATCAGTGAGTCTACGGGGCACTCCTACGAGCAGTACTTC. This sequence encodes CAISESTGHSYEQYF.

V and J are TRBV15 and TRBJ2-2; either TRBD1 or TRBD2 may supply D (5 bases each). The CDR3 has 15 residues. Germline V gene lookup returns CDR1 LNHNV and CDR2 YYDKDF (reference sequence). V gave up 11 bases and J gave up 8 bases, with 24 bases separating them. The CDR3 coding sequence is TGTGCCGCCAACCATCCCCAGGGTGGGAGAGGGGAGCTGTTTTTT. Its translation: CAANHPQGGRGELFF.

At least ten counts were recorded for this clonotype. The CDR3: CASSGQGAHGYTF. The CDR3 region has the DNA TGTGCCAGCAGTGGACAGGGGGCGCATGGCTACACCTTC. The chain has TRBV6-1 and TRBJ1-2, with 10 bases identical to TRBD1. Looked up from germline, CDR1 is MNHNS and CDR2 is SASEGT. There are 13 residues in the CDR3. Trimming removed 4 bases from V and 6 bases from J; junction bases left unmatched: 2.

Points on this clonotype: This CDR3 is missing its conserved last phenylalanine or tryptophan, likely due to a read error. This chain links TRBV28 with TRBJ2-7; 8 bases match TRBD1. In germline, CDR1 is MDHEN, CDR2 SYDVKM. The trim removed 4 bases at V and 4 bases at J, leaving 9 bases unmatched. The CDR3 runs 15 residues. This CDR3 is CASSSLLGQGYEQYC. The CDR3 region has the DNA TGTGCCAGCAGTTCTCTACTCGGACAGGGATACGAGCAGTACTGC.

This clonotype occurred a few times. The conserved final phenylalanine or tryptophan is absent from the CDR3, which likely points to a read error. The DNA is left out, because the CDR3 cannot be placed on it with certainty; the CDR3 is given as TCRdb lists it. The J gene is TRBJ2-6, the V gene TRBV24-1; the tabulated D call, TRBD1, remains unverified against the DNA. Germline V gene sequence: CDR1 KGHDR, CDR2 SFDVKD. The CDR3 has 17 residues if both end residues are counted. CDR3 in amino acids: CATSDRQVNSGANVLKI.

A note on this clonotype: The CDR3 ends on some other residue instead of the conserved phenylalanine or tryptophan, so this is likely a read error. The chain employs TRBV29-1 and TRBJ2-1, with D possibly being TRBD1 (6 bases). The CDR3 contains 15 residues. Looked up from germline, CDR1 is SQVTM and CDR2 is ANQGSEA. In DNA, the CDR3 is TGCAGCGTGATTCCCAGGGGTCCTGCCTACAATGTGCAGTTCCTC. Residues: CSVIPRGPAYNVQFL.

This clonotype was seen many times. V is TRBV19 and J is TRBJ1-5; TRBD1 aligns across 7 bases. This CDR3 is built from 13 residues. Per the germline V gene, CDR1 is LNHDA and CDR2 is SQIVND (reference sequence). The junction had 4 bases not matched to a gene; V was cut back by 8 bases and J by 3 bases. The chain's CDR3 is CASVDRVNQPQHF. Here the CDR3 DNA reads TGTGCCAGTGTAGACAGGGTCAATCAGCCCCAGCATTTT.

This chain uses TRBV18 with TRBJ2-1; 12 nucleotides agree with TRBD2. The V gene end was trimmed by 2 bases and the J gene end by 8 bases; junction bases not matched to a gene: 10. This CDR3 is 17 amino acids long. CDR1 is KGHSH and CDR2 is LQKENI in the germline V gene. CDR3 nucleotide sequence: TGTGCCAGCTCACCAATGTCTAGCGGGAGGGCTGGGGATGAGCAGTTCTTC. It specifies CASSPMSSGRAGDEQFF.

CDR3 nucleotides: TGCGCCAGCAGTGAACAACAGGGTTCAGTTCGGTTCTTC. Encoded protein: CASSEQQGSVRFF. The gene calls are TRBV10-1 and TRBJ2-1, with D possibly TRBD1 on 6 matching bases. Germline V gene data show CDR1 as WNHNN and CDR2 as SYGVQD (reference sequence). This CDR3 region has 13 residues. The V and J ends lost 3 bases and 15 bases respectively, with 18 bases between them.

The chain carries TRBV10-3 and TRBJ1-3; TRBD1 agrees at 9 bases. The CDR3 has 13 residues. The V gene's germline CDR1 is ENHRY and CDR2 SYGVKD. V gave up 6 bases and J gave up 7 bases; unmatched junction bases: 4. CDR3 sequence reads: CAIRGTGKNTIYF. CDR3 bases: TGTGCCATCAGGGGGACAGGGAAGAACACCATATATTTT.

This clonotype was seen a handful of times. The chain carries TRBV18 and TRBJ2-5; D is perhaps TRBD2 (5 bases). With 5 bases removed from V and 3 bases from J, the gap between germline ends came to 10 bases. The V gene's germline CDR1 is KGHSH and CDR2 LQKENI. The CDR3 totals 13 residues. The CDR3 is CASSIRGEETQYF. CDR3 bases: TGTGCCAGCTCAATACGGGGAGAAGAGACCCAGTACTTC.

This clonotype appeared a few times. This chain connects TRBV20-1 to TRBJ2-7; TRBD2 matches at 13 bases. Germline assignment: CDR1 DFQATT and CDR2 SNEGSKA (reference sequence). The CDR3 totals 15 residues. The ends lost 2 bases at V and 4 bases at J; junction bases unmatched: 5. CDR3 sequence reads: CSARPPGLAGYEQYF. For the CDR3, the DNA is TGCAGTGCTAGACCGCCGGGACTAGCGGGATACGAGCAGTACTTC.

The table lists this clonotype with many counts. The rearrangement joins TRBV9 to TRBJ2-3; D could derive from TRBD1 or TRBD2 (6 bases each). From germline, CDR1 is SGDLS and CDR2 YYNGEE. This CDR3 has 16 residues. Trimming left V 1 base short and J 2 bases short, with 14 bases between. In nucleotides, the CDR3 is TGTGCCAGCAGCGTAAGGGGGGACGCCAACACAGATACGCAGTATTTT. It encodes CASSVRGDANTDTQYF.

In the case of this clonotype: A much larger clone differs from this one at a single base, so this may be a read error. The rearrangement uses TRBV3-1 and TRBJ2-7, with D perhaps assigned TRBD1 or TRBD2 (5 bases each). The CDR3 contains 15 residues. The V gene's germline CDR1 is LGHDT and CDR2 YNNKEL (reference sequence). Here the CDR3 reads CAGSSPGRGNYEQYF. The DNA of the CDR3 is TGTGCCGGCAGCTCACCGGGAAGGGGAAACTACGAGCAGTACTTC.

The chain has TRBV6-2 or TRBV6-3 and TRBJ1-5; D gene ambiguous. Looked up from germline, CDR1 is MNHEY and CDR2 is SVGEGT. The CDR3 runs to 14 residues. V was shortened by 5 bases and J by 2 bases, with 10 bases between the two germline ends. The CDR3 loop is CASSDVTGNQPQHF. For the CDR3, the DNA is TGTGCCAGCAGTGACGTAACAGGCAATCAGCCCCAGCATTTT.

There are many counts of this clonotype. One end of the junction varies from germline; a read error may be responsible. This rearrangement joins TRBV20-1 to TRBJ2-7; 7 nucleotides line up with TRBD1. Germline V gene sequence: CDR1 DFQATT, CDR2 SNEGSKA (reference sequence). The CDR3 runs to 12 residues. The CDR3 protein is CSAREGAREQYF. The CDR3 DNA reads TGCAGTGCCAGAGAGGGGGCCCGCGAGCAGTACTTC.

The chain uses TRBV12-3 or TRBV12-4 and TRBJ1-4; 8 bases match TRBD1. The V gene end was trimmed by 5 bases and the J gene end by 4 bases; junction bases not matched to a gene: 6. This CDR3 spans 15 amino acids. The CDR3 bases are TGTGCCAGCAGTATATGGACAGGGCTTAATGAAAAACTGTTTTTT. Its protein is CASSIWTGLNEKLFF.

This chain connects TRBV20-1 to TRBJ2-1, with D perhaps TRBD1 (6 bases). V was shortened by 7 bases and J by 8 bases, with 30 bases between the two germline ends. Germline loops: CDR1 DFQATT, CDR2 SNEGSKA (reference sequence). This CDR3 has 17 amino acids. The CDR3 region has the DNA TGCAGTGTCCTCGGGGCCCAAAGGGGGAAGTACTCGGATGAGCAGTTCTTC. Translation gives CSVLGAQRGKYSDEQFF.

The CDR3 DNA follows: TGTGCCATCACCCCAGACTCTGGGGCCAACGTCCTGACTTTC. Its translation is CAITPDSGANVLTF. The chain carries TRBV10-3 and TRBJ2-6; D is unresolved. V gave up 7 bases and J gave up 0 bases, with 7 bases separating them. The CDR3 length is 14 residues. Germline lookup yields CDR1 ENHRY and CDR2 SYGVKD.

This clonotype was seen repeatedly, ten times or more. This rearrangement joins TRBV19 to TRBJ1-6; possible D gene TRBD1, 6 bases. The CDR3 length is 13 residues. Trimming pared 4 bases from V and 8 bases from J, leaving 9 bases between. CDR1 and CDR2 from the germline V gene are LNHDA and SQIVND (reference sequence). CDR3 coding DNA: TGTGCCAGTAGTACAAACAGGGATTCACCCCTCCACTTT. Translation: CASSTNRDSPLHF. Combining the CDR3 with reference TRBV19 and TRBJ1-6 gives the whole variable domain DGGITQSPKYLFRKEGQNVTLSCEQNLNHDAMYWYRQDPGQGLRLIYYSQIVNDFQKGDIAEGYSVSREKKESFPLTVTSAQKNPTAFYLCASSTNRDSPLHFGNGTRLTVT.

CDR3 bases: TGTGCCAGCAGCCGAGGGACTAGCGGGAGAGGAACAGATACGCAGTATTTT. As protein: CASSRGTSGRGTDTQYF. This chain links TRBV14 with TRBJ2-3; 14 bases line up with TRBD2. Germline CDR1 is SGHDN and CDR2 is FVKESK. Trimming cost V 4 bases and J 3 bases; bases outside gene matches: 6. The CDR3 runs to 17 residues.

This chain's CDR3 is CASSGDPPGAGELFF. CDR3 DNA: TGTGCCAGTAGTGGGGACCCGCCAGGTGCCGGGGAGCTGTTTTTT. This sequence joins TRBV19 and TRBJ2-2; D is perhaps TRBD1 or TRBD2 (5 bases each). V was cut by 5 bases and J by 6 bases, with 16 bases left in between. The CDR3 totals 15 residues. Germline V lookup: CDR1 LNHDA, CDR2 SQIVND (reference sequence). Supplemented by reference TRBV19 and TRBJ2-2, the full variable domain reads DGGITQSPKYLFRKEGQNVTLSCEQNLNHDAMYWYRQDPGQGLRLIYYSQIVNDFQKGDIAEGYSVSREKKESFPLTVTSAQKNPTAFYLCASSGDPPGAGELFFGEGSRLTVL.

This clonotype was observed a single time. The gene calls are TRBV2 and TRBJ1-2; a weak D match, TRBD1 (6 bases). V lost 1 base and J 6 bases, leaving 12 bases between the germline ends. The CDR3 spans 14 residues. CDR1 is SNHLY and CDR2 is FYNNEI in the germline V gene. The CDR3 spells CASSEVRGVDGYTF. CDR3 DNA sequence: TGTGCCAGCAGTGAAGTCAGGGGAGTGGATGGCTACACCTTC.

This clonotype was recorded at least ten times. The rearrangement links TRBV12-3 or TRBV12-4 to TRBJ2-1; 9 bases agree with TRBD2. V dropped 2 bases and J dropped 4; count of bases not matched to a gene: 6. The length of the CDR3 is 16 residues. The CDR3 loop reads CASSLWASGMYNEQFF. CDR3 DNA: TGTGCCAGCAGTTTATGGGCTAGCGGGATGTACAATGAGCAGTTCTTC.

The V gene is TRBV2, the J gene TRBJ2-3; 8 bases align to TRBD2. The germline V gene has CDR1 SNHLY and CDR2 FYNNEI. This CDR3 is built from 13 residues. DNA for the CDR3: TGTGTAAGCGGGGGCTTAAGCACAGATACGCAGTATTTT. Translated: CVSGGLSTDTQYF.

This clonotype has a count of ten or more. The V and J genes are TRBV20-1 and TRBJ2-7; D may be TRBD1 (6 bases). Germline V gene lookup returns CDR1 DFQATT and CDR2 SNEGSKA (reference sequence). V lost 6 bases and J lost 4, with 10 bases in between. The CDR3 consists of 11 residues. The CDR3: CSAKTGYEQYF. As DNA, the CDR3 is TGCAGTGCGAAGACAGGTTACGAGCAGTACTTC.